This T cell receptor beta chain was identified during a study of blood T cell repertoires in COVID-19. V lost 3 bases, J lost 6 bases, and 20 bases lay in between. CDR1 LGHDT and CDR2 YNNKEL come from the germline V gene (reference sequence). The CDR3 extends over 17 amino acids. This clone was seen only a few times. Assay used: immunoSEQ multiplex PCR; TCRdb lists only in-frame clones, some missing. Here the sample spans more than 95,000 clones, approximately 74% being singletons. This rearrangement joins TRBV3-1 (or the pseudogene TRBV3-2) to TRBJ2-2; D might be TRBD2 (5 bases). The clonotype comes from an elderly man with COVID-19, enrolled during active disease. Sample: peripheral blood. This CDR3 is CASSQGNGISFAGELFF. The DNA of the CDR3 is TGTGCCAGCAGCCAGGGTAACGGGATCTCCTTTGCCGGGGAGCTGTTTTTT.